The entry below gives a single TCR beta chain sequence along with its context. This sample is drawn from a study of blood T cell repertoires in COVID-19. Study-wide context: In each case, the material was cDNA or gDNA derived from T cells, B-cell-depleted T cells, or PBMCs.

CDR3 length equals 15 residues. CDR1 is SSHAT, CDR2 FNYEAQ, per germline (reference sequence). Germline trimming cut 5 bases from V and 3 bases from J; bases unmatched to any gene: 2. Assay: immunoSEQ multiplex PCR; the TCRdb copy retains only in-frame clones and omits some. The sample shows around 110,000 clones, over 75% of them seen only once. Sequenced material: peripheral blood. The chain recombines TRBV7-7 with TRBJ2-2; 11 bases line up with TRBD1. The sequence was collected from a man aged 55 to 70 with active or convalescent COVID-19. The DNA for the CDR3 is TGTGCCAGCAGCAAGGGACAGGGGGACACCGGGGAGCTGTTTTTT. This codes for CASSKGQGDTGELFF.